This TCR beta chain was sequenced during a study of cytomegalovirus exposure and HLA in healthy donors. The CDR3 totals 12 residues. Per germline, CDR1 LNHDA and CDR2 SQIVND (reference sequence). V lost 7 bases to trimming and J lost 3 bases, with 9 bases between them. The PCR used 60 Vbeta and 13 Jbeta primers. The data were produced by immunoSEQ multiplex PCR, yet TCRdb's version contains in-frame clones alone and is incomplete. The sample holds approximately 110,000 clones, about four fifths seen once. The sequenced material came from PBMCs. V and J are TRBV19 and TRBJ2-5, with D uncertain. This receptor was obtained from a man aged 25-45 years in good health and CMV-seropositive. In DNA, the CDR3 is TGTGCCAGTACCGGTCCCGAAGAGACCCAGTACTTC. This sequence encodes CASTGPEETQYF.